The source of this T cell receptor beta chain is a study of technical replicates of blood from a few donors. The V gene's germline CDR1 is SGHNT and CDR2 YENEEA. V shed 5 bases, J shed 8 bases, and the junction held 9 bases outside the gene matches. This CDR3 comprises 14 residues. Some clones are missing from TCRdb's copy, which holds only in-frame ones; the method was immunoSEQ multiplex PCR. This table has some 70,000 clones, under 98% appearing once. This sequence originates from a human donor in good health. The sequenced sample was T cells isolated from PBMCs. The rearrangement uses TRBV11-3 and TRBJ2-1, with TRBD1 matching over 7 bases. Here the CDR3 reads CASSARKGADEQFF. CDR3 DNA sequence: TGTGCCAGCAGCGCGCGGAAGGGGGCCGATGAGCAGTTCTTC.